This T cell receptor (beta chain) is drawn from a study of regulatory T cells in long-lasting Graves disease. Study observations and caveats: Persistent disease exhibited a predilection for TRBV28, TRBJ1-2 and TRBJ2-5.

This clonotype was recorded a few times. Antigen unknown. Investigators prepared the TCR beta libraries by applying iRepertoire HTBI primers and Arm-PCR of CDR3 regions. TCRdb fed the multiplex PCR reads into MiXCR, producing one record per CDR3 protein. The profile covers a few hundred thousand distinct CDR3 sequences, with approximately 15% appearing a single time and less than 35% taken by the ten largest. Time point defined: newly diagnosed GD, antithyroid drugs for less than 3 months. PBMC-extracted RNA yielded the TCR library. Germline V CDR1 and CDR2: LGHNT, FRNRAP. The CDR3 has 16 amino acids. V shed 0 bases, J shed 4 bases, and the junction held 4 bases outside the gene matches. The data were also submitted as part of a second study, on T cells in Graves' hyperthyroidism and ophthalmopathy. This second report adds: Patients aged 18 to 65 with hyperthyroidism were newly diagnosed, with duration under 2 months. Blood held most thyroid clonotypes expanded above 0.001 frequency.

The origin of this receptor is a man in his forties or fifties with Graves disease. V gene TRBV12-5 combines with J gene TRBJ2-3; 10 nucleotides align to TRBD2. Sequencing was performed on peripheral blood mononuclear cells (PBMCs), taken at new diagnosis, from a patient treated with antithyroid drugs. For the CDR3, the DNA is TGTGCTAGTGGTTTGGTAGCGGGGGGGCCCGCAGATACGCAGTATTTT. Translation gives CASGLVAGGPADTQYF.